These 14 T cell receptor beta chains came from one sample sequenced in a study of cytomegalovirus exposure and HLA in healthy donors (dated by TCRdb to 2016 to 2017). The method behind the library was the immunoSEQ multiplex PCR assay. TCRdb provides this immuneACCESS table in a form limited to in-frame rearrangements. Some clones are lacking; in checked studies, under half of them reflect an unresolved V gene, and why the rest are absent is not known. This sample gives about 250,000 clones in total; about 87% of them show up just once. About 2.5% of the sample comes from the top ten. The material sequenced was PBMCs. These receptors were collected from a man younger than 35 in good health and CMV-seronegative.

CDR3 amino acids: CASSLGRGEYEQYF. CDR3 sequence (DNA): TGTGCCAGCAGCTTGGGCAGGGGAGAGTACGAGCAGTACTTC. This chain links TRBV7-9 with TRBJ2-7, with D perhaps TRBD1 (6 bases). The V gene lost 3 bases and the J gene lost 4 bases, with 13 bases spanning the gap. The CDR3 runs 14 residues. CDR1 SEHNR and CDR2 FQNEAQ come from the germline V gene (reference sequence).

The chain joins TRBV5-5 to TRBJ1-6; D ambiguous. This CDR3 has 12 amino acids. The V end was cut by 4 bases, the J end by 8 bases, with 7 bases between. From germline, CDR1 is SGHKS and CDR2 YYEKEE (reference sequence). As DNA, the CDR3 is TGTGCCAGCAGCAGCACGGATTCACCCCTCCACTTT. This codes for CASSSTDSPLHF.

This chain connects TRBV6-4 to TRBJ2-1, with TRBD2 matching over 13 bases. The CDR3 loop spans 15 amino acids. Germline loops: CDR1 MRHNA, CDR2 SNTAGT. Germline trimming cut 2 bases from V and 9 bases from J; bases unmatched to any gene: 4. Here the CDR3 reads CASSDGLAGVGEQFF. The CDR3, as DNA: TGTGCCAGCAGTGACGGACTAGCGGGAGTGGGTGAGCAGTTCTTC.

This chain connects TRBV5-6 to TRBJ1-1, with D perhaps TRBD1 (5 bases). The length of the CDR3 is 14 residues. Trimming took 2 bases from V and 2 from J, leaving 10 bases between them. Germline values: CDR1 SGHDT, CDR2 YYEEEE. CDR3 amino acids: CASSFPTVNTEAFF. CDR3 DNA: TGTGCCAGCAGCTTTCCGACAGTTAACACTGAAGCTTTCTTT.

The V and J genes are TRBV7-3 and TRBJ1-2; 7 nucleotides align to TRBD1. J was trimmed by 8 bases and V by 5 bases; bases with no gene match: 8. Germline CDR1 is SGHTA and CDR2 is FQGTGA. CDR3 length: 13 amino acids. The CDR3 sequence is CASSQDRESGYTF. The CDR3, as DNA: TGTGCCAGCAGCCAAGACAGGGAATCGGGCTACACCTTC.

The gene calls are TRBV7-9 and TRBJ2-2; no reliable D call. CDR1 is SEHNR and CDR2 is FQNEAQ in the germline V gene (reference sequence). Trimming cost V 6 bases and J 4 bases, with 12 bases left between them. This CDR3 is 14 amino acids long. The CDR3: CASRSYSSTGELFF. DNA of the CDR3: TGTGCCAGCAGGAGTTATTCGAGCACCGGGGAGCTGTTTTTT.

The chain recombines TRBV15 with TRBJ2-1; D unclear. V was shortened by 4 bases and J by 5 bases, with 9 bases between the two germline ends. Germline V CDR1 and CDR2: LNHNV, YYDKDF (reference sequence). This CDR3 has 13 residues. CDR3 region: CATSTESNNEQFF. The CDR3, as DNA: TGTGCCACCAGCACCGAGTCCAACAATGAGCAGTTCTTC.

This clone was counted a single time. The chain is built from TRBV9 and TRBJ2-1; 7 bases align to TRBD2. The V gene's germline CDR1 is SGDLS and CDR2 YYNGEE. Unmatched junction bases numbered 15, after V lost 5 bases and J lost 7 bases. The CDR3 extends over 16 amino acids. CDR3 coding DNA: TGTGCCAGCAGTCATGTCTCCGCGGGAGTGGGAAATGAGCAGTTCTTC. This codes for CASSHVSAGVGNEQFF. Full variable domain (missing parts from reference TRBV9 and TRBJ2-1): DSGVTQTPKHLITATGQRVTLRCSPRSGDLSVYWYQQSLDQGLQFLIQYYNGEERAKGNILERFSAQQFPDLHSELNLSSLELGDSALYFCASSHVSAGVGNEQFFGPGTRLTVL.

This rearrangement joins TRBV5-8 to TRBJ1-6, with a possible D match to TRBD1 (5 bases). Trimming removed 3 bases at V and 10 bases at J, with 17 bases between. The CDR3 spans 15 residues. Germline assignment: CDR1 SGHTS and CDR2 YDEGEE. CDR3 sequence (DNA): TGTGCCAGCAGCTATGAGGCCATCCAGGGCTCACCCCTCCACTTT. Translation gives CASSYEAIQGSPLHF. The entire variable domain, with the rest obtained from reference TRBV5-8 and TRBJ1-6, is as follows: EAGVTQSPTHLIKTRGQQATLRCSPISGHTSVYWYQQALGLGLQFLLWYDEGEERNRGNFPPRFSGRQFPNYSSELNVNALELEDSALYLCASSYEAIQGSPLHFGNGTRLTVT.

The genes are TRBV5-1 and TRBJ1-1, with a tentative D call TRBD1 (5 bases). Per germline, CDR1 SGHRS and CDR2 YFSETQ. V was pared by 4 bases and J by 4 bases, with 23 bases between. This CDR3 is built from 17 residues. Here the CDR3 reads CASSLNLNSGIGTEAFF. For the CDR3, the DNA is TGCGCCAGCAGCCTGAACCTCAACTCAGGGATTGGCACTGAAGCTTTCTTT.

CDR3: CASSLGDRGPFNTEAFF. In DNA form, the CDR3 reads TGCGCCAGCAGCTTGGGGGACAGGGGCCCGTTTAACACTGAAGCTTTCTTT. The chain uses TRBV5-1 and TRBJ1-1; 10 nucleotides agree with TRBD1. CDR3 length: 17 amino acids. The V gene's germline CDR1 is SGHRS and CDR2 YFSETQ. V shed 0 bases and J 2 bases; nucleotides not matched to a gene: 7.

This chain connects TRBV7-9 to TRBJ2-3; 10 bases agree with TRBD2. V lost 5 bases to trimming and J lost 4 bases; unmatched junction nucleotides: 3. This CDR3 region has 14 residues. Germline CDR1 is SEHNR and CDR2 is FQNEAQ (reference sequence). The DNA for the CDR3 is TGTGCCAGCAGCCCGGGGACTAGCGCAGATACGCAGTATTTT. Translating it yields CASSPGTSADTQYF.

V and J are TRBV2 and TRBJ2-2, with 7 bases fitting TRBD1. This CDR3 has 16 residues. Germline CDR1 reads SNHLY; CDR2 reads FYNNEI. With V trimmed by 7 bases and J by 3 bases, 11 bases remained unmatched. CDR3 protein: CASNRGVGPYTGELFF. The CDR3 DNA reads as TGTGCCAGCAACAGGGGCGTCGGACCCTACACCGGGGAGCTGTTTTTT.

The rearrangement joins TRBV19 to TRBJ2-1; TRBD1 matches at 7 bases. Trimming cost V 3 bases and J 8 bases; bases outside gene matches: 7. This CDR3 has 14 amino acids. Germline CDR1 and CDR2: LNHDA and SQIVND (reference sequence). Here the CDR3 reads CASSMAQGVYEQFF. In DNA, the CDR3 is TGTGCCAGTAGTATGGCTCAGGGGGTCTATGAGCAGTTCTTC.